This TCR beta chain originates from a study of technical replicates of blood from a few donors. Only in-frame clones appear in the TCRdb table, and some are missing; sequencing was by immunoSEQ multiplex PCR. Here the sample spans tens of thousands of clones, 98% being singletons. The receptor was isolated from a human donor in good health. The sample taken for sequencing was T cells isolated from PBMCs.

The CDR3 bases are TGTGCCAGCAGCCTTCTAGCGGGAGCGACCGGGGAGCTGTTTTTT. This gives the protein CASSLLAGATGELFF. The V call is TRBV5-6, the J call TRBJ2-2; 10 bases line up with TRBD2. The germline V gene has CDR1 SGHDT and CDR2 YYEEEE. There are 15 residues in the CDR3. After removal of 4 bases from V and 5 bases from J, the junction contained 5 bases not matched to a gene.